This TCR beta chain originates from a study of radiation and T cells in renal cell carcinoma. As for the study in general: Nephrectomy followed 15 Gy stereotactic body radiation by 4 weeks.

Time point indicated: baseline pretreatment blood. Treatment reported: 15 Gy SBRT to primary tumor, nephrectomy 4 weeks later. CDR3 length: 18 residues. Only in-frame clones appear in the TCRdb table, and some are missing; sequencing was by immunoSEQ multiplex PCR. The sample lists approximately 110,000 clones, roughly four fifths occurring once. V usage is TRBV21-1 and J usage is TRBJ1-6. TRBV21-1 is an annotated pseudogene. This TCR was recovered from a woman aged 55 to 70 with renal cell carcinoma. This material consisted of blood, taken from a patient whose treatment included radiotherapy and nephrectomy. The DNA for the CDR3 is TGTGCCAGCAGCAAAGGTTTAGACGTCAGCTCCTATAATTCACCCCTCCACTTT. This translates into CASSKGLDVSSYNSPLHF.